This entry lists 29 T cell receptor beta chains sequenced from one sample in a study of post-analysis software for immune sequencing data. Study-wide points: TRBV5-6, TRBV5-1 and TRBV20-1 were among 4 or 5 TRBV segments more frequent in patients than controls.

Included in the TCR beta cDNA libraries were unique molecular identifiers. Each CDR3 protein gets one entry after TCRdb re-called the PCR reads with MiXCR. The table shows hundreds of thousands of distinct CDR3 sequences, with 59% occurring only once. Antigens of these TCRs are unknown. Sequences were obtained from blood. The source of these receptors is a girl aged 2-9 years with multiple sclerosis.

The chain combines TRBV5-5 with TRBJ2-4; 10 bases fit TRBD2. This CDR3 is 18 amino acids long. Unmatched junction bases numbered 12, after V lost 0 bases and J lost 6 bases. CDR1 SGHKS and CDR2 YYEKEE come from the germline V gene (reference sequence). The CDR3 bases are TGTGCCAGCAGCTTGGAGCCTAGCGGGAGCCGACCGGGAAACATTCAGTACTTC. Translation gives CASSLEPSGSRPGNIQYF.

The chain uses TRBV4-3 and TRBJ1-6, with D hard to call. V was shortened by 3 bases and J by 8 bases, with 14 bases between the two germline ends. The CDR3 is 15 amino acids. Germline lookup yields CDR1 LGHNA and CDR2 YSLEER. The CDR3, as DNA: TGCGCCAGCAGCCACGCCACCGGGTCCTATTCACCCCTCCACTTT. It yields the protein CASSHATGSYSPLHF.

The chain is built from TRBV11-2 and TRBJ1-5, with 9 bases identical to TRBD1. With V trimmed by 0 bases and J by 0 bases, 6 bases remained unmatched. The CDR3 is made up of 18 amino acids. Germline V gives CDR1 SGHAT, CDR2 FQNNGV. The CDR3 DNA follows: TGTGCCAGCAGCTTAGATGGTCGGGACAGGGATAGCAATCAGCCCCAGCATTTT. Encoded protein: CASSLDGRDRDSNQPQHF.

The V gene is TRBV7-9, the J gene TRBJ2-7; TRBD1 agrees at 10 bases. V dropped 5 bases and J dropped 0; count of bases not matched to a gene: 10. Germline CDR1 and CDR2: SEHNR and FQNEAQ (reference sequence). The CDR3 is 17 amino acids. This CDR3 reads CASSDGRGDRGSYEQYF. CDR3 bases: TGTGCCAGCAGCGATGGGAGGGGGGACAGGGGCTCCTACGAGCAGTACTTC.

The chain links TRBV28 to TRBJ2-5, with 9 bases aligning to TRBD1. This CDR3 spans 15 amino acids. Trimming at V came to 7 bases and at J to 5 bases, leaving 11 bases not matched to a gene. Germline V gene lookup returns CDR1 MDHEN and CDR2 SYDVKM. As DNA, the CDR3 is TGTGCCAGCAACCTCATACAGGGGGCGGGGGAGACCCAGTACTTC. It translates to CASNLIQGAGETQYF.

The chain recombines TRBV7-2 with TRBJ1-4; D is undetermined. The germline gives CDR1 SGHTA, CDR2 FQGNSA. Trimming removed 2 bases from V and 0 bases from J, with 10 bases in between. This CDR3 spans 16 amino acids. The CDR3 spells CASSLPGSSTNEKLFF. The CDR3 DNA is TGTGCCAGCAGCTTACCGGGGTCCTCAACTAATGAAAAACTGTTTTTT.

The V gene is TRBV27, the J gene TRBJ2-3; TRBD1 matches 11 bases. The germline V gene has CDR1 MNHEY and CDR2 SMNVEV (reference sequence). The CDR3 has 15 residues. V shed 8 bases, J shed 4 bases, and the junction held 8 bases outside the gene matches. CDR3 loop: CASGLGQGGSDTQYF. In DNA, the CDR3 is TGTGCCAGCGGTCTGGGACAGGGGGGGTCAGATACGCAGTATTTT.

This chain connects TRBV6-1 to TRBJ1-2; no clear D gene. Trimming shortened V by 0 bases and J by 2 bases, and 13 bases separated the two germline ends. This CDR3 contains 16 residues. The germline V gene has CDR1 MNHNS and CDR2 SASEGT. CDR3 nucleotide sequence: TGTGCCAGCAGTGAAGCGAGCGGGAGGTCAAACTATGGCTACACCTTC. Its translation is CASSEASGRSNYGYTF.

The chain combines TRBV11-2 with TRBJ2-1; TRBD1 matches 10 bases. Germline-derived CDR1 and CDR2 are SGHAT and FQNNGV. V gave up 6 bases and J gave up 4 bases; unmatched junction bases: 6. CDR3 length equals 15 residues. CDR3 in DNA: TGTGCCAGCAGTGAACCGGGACAGGGGTACAATGAGCAGTTCTTC. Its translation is CASSEPGQGYNEQFF.

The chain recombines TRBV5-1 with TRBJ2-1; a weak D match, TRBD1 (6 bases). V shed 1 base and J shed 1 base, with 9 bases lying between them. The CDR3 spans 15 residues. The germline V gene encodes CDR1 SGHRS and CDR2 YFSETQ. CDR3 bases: TGCGCCAGCAGCTTGCAAACAGGGTCCTACAATGAGCAGTTCTTC. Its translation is CASSLQTGSYNEQFF. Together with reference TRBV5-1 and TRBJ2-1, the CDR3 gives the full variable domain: KAGVTQTPRYLIKTRGQQVTLSCSPISGHRSVSWYQQTPGQGLQFLFEYFSETQRNKGNFPGRFSGRQFSNSRSEMNVSTLELGDSALYLCASSLQTGSYNEQFFGPGTRLTVL.

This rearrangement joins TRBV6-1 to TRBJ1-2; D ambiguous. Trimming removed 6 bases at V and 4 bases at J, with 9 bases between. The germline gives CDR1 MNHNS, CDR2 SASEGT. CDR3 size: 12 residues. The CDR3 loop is CASSILSYGYTF. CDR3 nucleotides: TGTGCCAGCAGCATACTATCCTATGGCTACACCTTC.

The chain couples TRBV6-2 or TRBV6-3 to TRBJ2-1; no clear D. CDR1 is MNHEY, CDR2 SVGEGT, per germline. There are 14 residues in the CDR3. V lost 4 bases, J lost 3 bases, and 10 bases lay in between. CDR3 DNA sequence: TGTGCCAGCAGTTGGTTGGCCTACTACAATGAGCAGTTCTTC. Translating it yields CASSWLAYYNEQFF.

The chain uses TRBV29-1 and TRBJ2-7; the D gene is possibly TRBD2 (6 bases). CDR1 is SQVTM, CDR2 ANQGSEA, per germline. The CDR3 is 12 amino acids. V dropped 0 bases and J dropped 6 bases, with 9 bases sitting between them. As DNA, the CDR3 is TGCAGCGTTGAAGATGTGGGAGGCGAGCAGTACTTC. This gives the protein CSVEDVGGEQYF.

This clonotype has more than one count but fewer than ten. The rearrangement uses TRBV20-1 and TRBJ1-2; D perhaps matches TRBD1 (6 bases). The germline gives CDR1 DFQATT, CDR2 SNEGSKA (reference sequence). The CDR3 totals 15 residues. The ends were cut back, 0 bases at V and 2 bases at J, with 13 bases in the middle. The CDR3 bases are TGCAGTGCTAGAGATGGCGGCAGGGGCAACTATGGCTACACCTTC. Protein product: CSARDGGRGNYGYTF.

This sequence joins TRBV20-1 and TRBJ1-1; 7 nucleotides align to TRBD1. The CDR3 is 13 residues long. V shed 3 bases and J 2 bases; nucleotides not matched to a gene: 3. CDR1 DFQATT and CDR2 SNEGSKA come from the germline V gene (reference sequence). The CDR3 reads CSASGTDNTEAFF. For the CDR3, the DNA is TGCAGTGCTAGCGGGACAGATAACACTGAAGCTTTCTTT.

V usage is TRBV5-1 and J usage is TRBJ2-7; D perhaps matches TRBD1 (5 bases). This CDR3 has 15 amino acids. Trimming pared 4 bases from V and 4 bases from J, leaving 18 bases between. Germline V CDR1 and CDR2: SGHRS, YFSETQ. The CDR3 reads CASSEGHLAQYEQYF. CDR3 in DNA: TGCGCCAGCAGCGAAGGACACTTGGCCCAATACGAGCAGTACTTC.

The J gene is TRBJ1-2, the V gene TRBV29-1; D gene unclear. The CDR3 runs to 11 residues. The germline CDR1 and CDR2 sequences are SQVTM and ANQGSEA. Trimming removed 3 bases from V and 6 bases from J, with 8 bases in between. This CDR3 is CSVDKGNGYTF. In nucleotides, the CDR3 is TGCAGCGTTGATAAAGGCAATGGCTACACCTTC.

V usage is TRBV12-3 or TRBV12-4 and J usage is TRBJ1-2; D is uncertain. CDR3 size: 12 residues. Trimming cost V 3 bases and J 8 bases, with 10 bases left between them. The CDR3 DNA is TGTGCCAGCAGTTTTTTTCCGACGGGCTACACCTTC. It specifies CASSFFPTGYTF.

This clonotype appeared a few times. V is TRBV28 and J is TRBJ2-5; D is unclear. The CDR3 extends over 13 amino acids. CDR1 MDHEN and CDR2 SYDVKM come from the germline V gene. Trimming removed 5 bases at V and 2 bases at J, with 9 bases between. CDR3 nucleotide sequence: TGTGCCAGCAGTGTCCACAGTCAAGAGACCCAGTACTTC. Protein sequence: CASSVHSQETQYF.

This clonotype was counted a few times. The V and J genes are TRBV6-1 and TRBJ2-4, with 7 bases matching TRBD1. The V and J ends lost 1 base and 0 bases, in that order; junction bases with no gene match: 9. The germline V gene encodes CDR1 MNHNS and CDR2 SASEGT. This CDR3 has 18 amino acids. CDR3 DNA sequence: TGTGCCAGCAGTGAAGGACCGGGACAGACTGTAGCCAAAAACATTCAGTACTTC. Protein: CASSEGPGQTVAKNIQYF.

CDR3 nucleotide sequence: TGTGCCATCAGTGACAGGGAGGGCACTGAAGCTTTCTTT. Protein sequence: CAISDREGTEAFF. The rearrangement joins TRBV10-3 to TRBJ1-1; a possible D gene is TRBD1 (5 bases). CDR3 length equals 13 residues. Germline V gene data show CDR1 as ENHRY and CDR2 as SYGVKD. V dropped 3 bases and J dropped 4 bases, with 9 bases sitting between them.

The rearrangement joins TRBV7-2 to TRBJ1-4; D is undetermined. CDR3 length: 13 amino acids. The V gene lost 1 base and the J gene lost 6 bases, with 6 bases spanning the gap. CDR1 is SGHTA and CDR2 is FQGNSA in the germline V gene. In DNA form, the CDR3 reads TGTGCCAGCAGCTTAGATATCGATGAAAAACTGTTTTTT. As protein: CASSLDIDEKLFF.

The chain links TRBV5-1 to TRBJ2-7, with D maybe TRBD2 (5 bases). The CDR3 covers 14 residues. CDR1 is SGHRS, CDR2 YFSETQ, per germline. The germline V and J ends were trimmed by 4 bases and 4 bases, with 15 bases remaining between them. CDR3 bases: TGCGCCAGCAGCCCCGGACTGATCGGGTACGAGCAGTACTTC. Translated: CASSPGLIGYEQYF.

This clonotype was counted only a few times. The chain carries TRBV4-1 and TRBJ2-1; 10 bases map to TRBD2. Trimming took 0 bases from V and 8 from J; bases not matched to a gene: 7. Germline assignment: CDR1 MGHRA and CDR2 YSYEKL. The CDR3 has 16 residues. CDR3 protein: CASSQDGAGGWDEQFF. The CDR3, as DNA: TGCGCCAGCAGCCAAGATGGAGCGGGAGGGTGGGATGAGCAGTTCTTC.

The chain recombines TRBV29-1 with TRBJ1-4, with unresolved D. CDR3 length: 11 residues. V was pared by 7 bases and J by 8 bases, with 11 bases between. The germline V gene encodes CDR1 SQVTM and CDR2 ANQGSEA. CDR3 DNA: TGCAGCGCACAGTCTAGGGAAAAACTGTTTTTT. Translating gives CSAQSREKLFF.

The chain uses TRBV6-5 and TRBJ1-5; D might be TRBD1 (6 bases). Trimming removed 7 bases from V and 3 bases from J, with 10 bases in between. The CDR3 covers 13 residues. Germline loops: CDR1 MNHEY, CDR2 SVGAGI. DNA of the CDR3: TGTGCCAGCAAGCAGGGGTTCAATCAGCCCCAGCATTTT. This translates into CASKQGFNQPQHF.

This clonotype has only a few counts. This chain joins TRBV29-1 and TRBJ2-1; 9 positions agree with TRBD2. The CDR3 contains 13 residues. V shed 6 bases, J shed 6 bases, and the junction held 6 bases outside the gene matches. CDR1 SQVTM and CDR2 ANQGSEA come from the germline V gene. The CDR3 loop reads CSVVAGGTNEQFF. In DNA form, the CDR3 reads TGCAGCGTGGTGGCGGGAGGGACCAATGAGCAGTTCTTC.

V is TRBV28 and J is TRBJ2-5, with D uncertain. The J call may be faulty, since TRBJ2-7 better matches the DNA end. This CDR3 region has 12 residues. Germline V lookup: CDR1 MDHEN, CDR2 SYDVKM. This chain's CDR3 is CASIDRSYEQYF. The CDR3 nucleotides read TGTGCCAGCATCGACCGCTCCTACGAGCAGTACTTC.

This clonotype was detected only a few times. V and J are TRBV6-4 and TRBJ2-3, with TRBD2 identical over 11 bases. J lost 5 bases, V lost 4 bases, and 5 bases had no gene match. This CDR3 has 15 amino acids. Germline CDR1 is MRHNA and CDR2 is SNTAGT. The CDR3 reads CASSVLAGVQDTQYF. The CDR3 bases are TGTGCCAGCAGTGTACTAGCGGGAGTACAAGATACGCAGTATTTT.